The 11 T cell receptor beta chains below come from one sample, sequenced in a study of blood T cell repertoires in COVID-19. The method was immunoSEQ multiplex PCR; TCRdb's version includes in-frame clones alone and lacks a portion of them. The repertoire holds under 250,000 clones, with about four fifths as singletons. What was sequenced was peripheral blood. The receptors were gathered from a woman aged 55-69 years with acute or convalescent COVID-19.

The V gene is TRBV28, the J gene TRBJ1-5; possibly TRBD1 for D (5 bases). Germline V gene data show CDR1 as MDHEN and CDR2 as SYDVKM. The CDR3 covers 14 residues. The V gene lost 5 bases and the J gene lost 7 bases, with 15 bases spanning the gap. CDR3 in DNA: TGTGCCAGCAGTCGACCAGGGCCGCGGCAGCCCCAGCATTTT. This gives the protein CASSRPGPRQPQHF.

The V call is TRBV6-5, the J call TRBJ1-1; a weak D match, TRBD1 (5 bases). The CDR3 is made up of 13 amino acids. The V gene lost 2 bases and the J gene lost 3 bases, with 7 bases spanning the gap. Germline CDR1 MNHEY, CDR2 SVGAGI. The CDR3 protein is CASSYGADTEAFF. The DNA of the CDR3 is TGTGCCAGCAGTTACGGGGCAGACACTGAAGCTTTCTTT.

The table lists this clone with a few counts. The chain recombines TRBV28 with TRBJ1-5; TRBD1 is a possible D gene (6 bases). The V and J ends lost 5 bases and 1 base respectively, with 12 bases between them. This CDR3 is 15 amino acids long. CDR1 is MDHEN, CDR2 SYDVKM, per germline. In nucleotides, the CDR3 is TGTGCCAGCAGTAGCGGACAGATGAGCAATCAGCCCCAGCATTTT. This codes for CASSSGQMSNQPQHF.

This rearrangement joins TRBV30 to TRBJ2-1, with D maybe TRBD1 (5 bases). Per the germline V gene, CDR1 is GTSNPN and CDR2 is SVGIG (reference sequence). Trimming removed 4 bases at V and 3 bases at J, with 22 bases between. The CDR3 loop spans 17 amino acids. DNA for the CDR3: TGTGCCTGGAACCCCGATGACAGTTCCTTAAACTACAATGAGCAGTTCTTC. This gives the protein CAWNPDDSSLNYNEQFF. Full variable domain (missing parts from reference TRBV30 and TRBJ2-1): SQTIHQWPATLVQPVGSPLSLECTVEGTSNPNLYWYRQAAGRGLQLLFYSVGIGQISSEVPQNLSASRPQDRQFILSSKKLLLSDSGFYLCAWNPDDSSLNYNEQFFGPGTRLTVL.

The chain joins TRBV11-2 to TRBJ2-1; 7 positions match TRBD1. The CDR3 is 15 residues long. V was pared by 5 bases and J by 9 bases, with 13 bases of the junction left unmatched. Looked up from germline, CDR1 is SGHAT and CDR2 is FQNNGV. The CDR3 DNA sequence: TGTGCCAGCAGCCGAGGACAGGCCCTAGTAGGTGAGCAGTTCTTC. It is translated as CASSRGQALVGEQFF. Complete variable domain (other parts from reference TRBV11-2 and TRBJ2-1): EAGVAQSPRYKIIEKRQSVAFWCNPISGHATLYWYQQILGQGPKLLIQFQNNGVVDDSQLPKDRFSAERLKGVDSTLKIQPAKLEDSAVYLCASSRGQALVGEQFFGPGTRLTVL.

This rearrangement joins TRBV3-1 (or the pseudogene TRBV3-2) to TRBJ1-1, with D possibly being TRBD1 (5 bases). The V gene lost 6 bases and the J gene lost 1 base, with 12 bases spanning the gap. CDR3 length: 14 residues. The V gene's germline CDR1 is LGHDT and CDR2 YNNKEL (reference sequence). The CDR3 here is CASSQSDRNTEAFF. CDR3 DNA sequence: TGTGCCAGCAGTCAGTCCGACAGGAACACTGAAGCTTTCTTT.

The chain couples TRBV19 to TRBJ2-7; TRBD1 matches at 12 bases. With 5 bases clipped from V and 2 bases from J, the junction kept 13 bases outside the gene matches. This CDR3 contains 18 residues. Germline V gene sequence: CDR1 LNHDA, CDR2 SQIVND (reference sequence). The CDR3 DNA reads TGTGCCAGTAGTCAGACCGGGACAGGGGGCGGCGGGACCTACGAGCAGTACTTC. It yields the protein CASSQTGTGGGGTYEQYF.

The chain joins TRBV6-5 to TRBJ1-6; D gene ambiguous. The CDR3 has 15 residues. V shed 7 bases and J shed 8 bases, with 18 bases lying between them. Germline loops: CDR1 MNHEY, CDR2 SVGAGI. The CDR3 nucleotides are TGTGCCAGCACCTGGGAGGAGGCAGCAGATTCACCCCTCCACTTT. Translated, it gives CASTWEEAADSPLHF.

There are a few counts of this clone. The J gene is TRBJ2-2, the V gene TRBV11-2; maybe TRBD2 (6 bases). The CDR3 contains 13 residues. Between the trimmed V and J ends, which lost 5 bases and 5 bases, there was a span of 9 bases. Germline assignment: CDR1 SGHAT and CDR2 FQNNGV. CDR3 nucleotides: TGTGCCAGCAGCCTGACTAGTACCGGGGAGCTGTTTTTT. This codes for CASSLTSTGELFF. Combining the CDR3 with reference TRBV11-2 and TRBJ2-2 gives the whole variable domain EAGVAQSPRYKIIEKRQSVAFWCNPISGHATLYWYQQILGQGPKLLIQFQNNGVVDDSQLPKDRFSAERLKGVDSTLKIQPAKLEDSAVYLCASSLTSTGELFFGEGSRLTVL.

This clone occurred once. This chain connects TRBV5-6 to TRBJ2-7; 9 nucleotides align to TRBD1. This CDR3 comprises 15 residues. V shed 4 bases and J 2 bases; nucleotides not matched to a gene: 7. Germline V lookup: CDR1 SGHDT, CDR2 YYEEEE. The CDR3 protein is CASSTGQGLAYEQYF. The DNA of the CDR3 is TGTGCCAGCAGCACGGGACAGGGTCTAGCCTACGAGCAGTACTTC.

The chain employs TRBV5-4 and TRBJ1-6; D might be TRBD1 (5 bases). CDR3 length equals 14 residues. V lost 0 bases and J 7 bases, leaving 8 bases between the germline ends. CDR1 and CDR2 from the germline V gene are SGHNT and YYREEE (reference sequence). The DNA of the CDR3 is TGTGCCAGCAGCTTGGGACAGCTAAATTCACCCCTCCACTTT. Translation gives CASSLGQLNSPLHF.